This passage covers 12 T cell receptor beta chains from one sample sequenced in a study of PD-1 blockade in classical Hodgkin lymphoma. Clones were read by immunoSEQ multiplex PCR, and TCRdb kept only the in-frame ones, dropping some. The table shows some 22,000 clones, with about 80% occurring only once. The time point: cycle 4 day 1 (C4D1), after six to seven weeks of nivolumab. Each and every patient relapsed after autologous stem cell transplantation, and patients got differing brentuximab vedotin exposure. Sample: peripheral blood mononuclear cells (PBMCs), taken before the fourth cycle of nivolumab. The receptors stem from a human donor with classical Hodgkin lymphoma.

The gene calls are TRBV19 and TRBJ2-2; no firm D call. Germline-derived CDR1 and CDR2 are LNHDA and SQIVND (reference sequence). CDR3 length equals 13 residues. V was shortened by 7 bases and J by 0 bases, with 6 bases between the two germline ends. CDR3 sequence: CASKETNTGELFF. The CDR3 DNA sequence: TGTGCCAGTAAAGAAACGAACACCGGGGAGCTGTTTTTT.

The J gene is TRBJ2-7, the V gene TRBV27; 10 positions agree with TRBD2. V lost 6 bases, J lost 4 bases, and 3 bases stayed unmatched. The V gene's germline CDR1 is MNHEY and CDR2 SMNVEV (reference sequence). This CDR3 spans 13 amino acids. The CDR3 DNA follows: TGTGCCAGCAGAGTAGCGGGAGGATACGAGCAGTACTTC. As protein: CASRVAGGYEQYF.

The chain couples TRBV5-1 to TRBJ2-5, with 7 bases fitting TRBD1. The CDR3 has 15 amino acids. With 4 bases clipped from V and 5 bases from J, the junction kept 11 bases outside the gene matches. The germline gives CDR1 SGHRS, CDR2 YFSETQ. CDR3 residues: CASSTGTASAETQYF. Written as DNA, the CDR3 is TGCGCCAGCAGCACAGGGACAGCCTCCGCTGAGACCCAGTACTTC.

The DNA for the CDR3 is TGTGCCAGCATCCCGCCCGGGAGGGCCGAGGAGACCCAGTACTTC. Its translation is CASIPPGRAEETQYF. This chain uses TRBV6-4 with TRBJ2-5, with 8 bases identical to TRBD2. This CDR3 is 15 amino acids long. V lost 7 bases to trimming and J lost 5 bases; unmatched junction nucleotides: 12. CDR1 and CDR2 (germline): MRHNA, SNTAGT.

V and J are TRBV10-3 and TRBJ2-7; D remains ambiguous. V was shortened by 6 bases and J by 7 bases, with 10 bases between the two germline ends. The length of the CDR3 is 11 residues. CDR1 is ENHRY and CDR2 is SYGVKD in the germline V gene. The CDR3 DNA follows: TGTGCCATCAGGCAAAGTGGAGAGCAGTACTTC. Its protein product is CAIRQSGEQYF.

Turning to this clone: Within the sample, other DNA sequences also encode this same CDR3. The V and J genes are TRBV10-1 and TRBJ1-1; the D is unclear. CDR1 is WNHNN, CDR2 SYGVQD, per germline (reference sequence). This CDR3 has 13 residues. V shed 4 bases and J shed 1 base, with 7 bases lying between them. CDR3 amino acids: CASSVMGNTEAFF. CDR3 nucleotides: TGCGCCAGCAGTGTTATGGGGAACACTGAAGCTTTCTTT.

The rearrangement links TRBV4-1 to TRBJ2-7, with 10 bases lining up with TRBD1. CDR1 and CDR2 (germline): MGHRA, YSYEKL. This CDR3 is 13 amino acids long. V shed 1 base, J shed 6 bases, and the junction held 0 bases outside the gene matches. The CDR3 reads CASSQGQGAEQYF. DNA for the CDR3: TGCGCCAGCAGCCAAGGACAGGGGGCCGAGCAGTACTTC.

The chain carries TRBV25-1 and TRBJ2-2, with no clear D. The V gene's germline CDR1 is MGHDK and CDR2 SYGVNS. V was shortened by 4 bases and J by 1 base, with 7 bases between the two germline ends. The CDR3 spans 14 residues. CDR3 sequence reads: CASSGMGNTGELFF. The CDR3 DNA reads TGTGCCAGCAGTGGGATGGGGAACACCGGGGAGCTGTTTTTT.

The chain is built from TRBV18 and TRBJ1-5; D unresolved. In germline, CDR1 is KGHSH, CDR2 LQKENI. This CDR3 region has 15 residues. Trimming stripped 0 bases from V and 0 bases from J, with 6 bases between. The CDR3 coding sequence is TGTGCCAGCTCACCACCCGGAGTTAGCAATCAGCCCCAGCATTTT. This encodes CASSPPGVSNQPQHF.

DNA for the CDR3: TGCGCCAGCAGTGAGCACTCGACCATCCAAAATGAGCAGTTCTTC. Amino acid sequence: CASSEHSTIQNEQFF. The rearrangement joins TRBV10-2 to TRBJ2-1; no clear D gene. CDR1 is WSHSY, CDR2 SAAADI, per germline. CDR3 length: 15 amino acids. V lost 2 bases, J lost 7 bases, and 15 bases lay in between.

This clone was observed a few times. This rearrangement joins TRBV29-1 to TRBJ2-2; 7 bases line up with TRBD1. The germline V gene has CDR1 SQVTM and CDR2 ANQGSEA. This CDR3 has 14 residues. V dropped 5 bases and J dropped 0; count of bases not matched to a gene: 3. In DNA, the CDR3 is TGCAGCGTTACCGACAGGGCGAACACCGGGGAGCTGTTTTTT. This translates into CSVTDRANTGELFF.

This chain uses TRBV2 with TRBJ2-7; 9 bases map to TRBD2. The CDR3 totals 18 residues. The germline V gene encodes CDR1 SNHLY and CDR2 FYNNEI. V trimming: 0 bases; J trimming: 2 bases; junction bases outside the gene matches: 11. The CDR3, as DNA: TGTGCCAGCAGTGAAGCTAAGCGGGAGGTCCCGAGGACCTACGAGCAGTACTTC. It specifies CASSEAKREVPRTYEQYF.